This T cell receptor (beta chain) came from a study of cytomegalovirus exposure and HLA in healthy donors. Study conclusions and caveats: The investigators catalogued 160 or so TCR beta chains as cytomegalovirus-associated.

Some clones are missing from TCRdb's copy, which holds only in-frame ones; the method was immunoSEQ multiplex PCR. The table includes about 160,000 clones, roughly 91% detected once. Trimming removed 0 bases from V and 4 bases from J, with 9 bases in between. This CDR3 is built from 13 residues. Germline-derived CDR1 and CDR2 are GTSNPN and SVGIG (reference sequence). This clone has just a few counts. The antigen remains unidentified. Sequencing was performed on PBMCs. The origin of this receptor is a woman between 18 and 30 years old in good health and CMV-seropositive. The V call is TRBV30, the J call TRBJ1-1, with no clear D. CDR3 bases: TGTGCCTGGAGTGTGGGCACTGGCACTGAAGCTTTCTTT. This gives the protein CAWSVGTGTEAFF.